This T cell receptor beta chain came from a study of shared clonotypes between healthy human individuals. Positively selected for CCR7, the CD45RO-negative cells used as naive CD8 cells excluded terminally differentiated effector memory CD45RA+ cells. Those who donated were healthy HIV-negative adults, with no recent acute infections or vaccinations reported. This CDR3 has 16 residues. The germline CDR1 and CDR2 sequences are KGHSH and LQKENI. Trimming left V 2 bases short and J 5 bases short, with 16 bases between. Per the study methods: ImmunoSEQ junction-only sequences lacked quality scores, so their filtering differed. Measured with immunoSEQ multiplex PCR; TCRdb has only the in-frame clones, and not every one. Clone size and V and J calls were adopted from that table, with D and trimming inferred from the DNA. The sample shows about 1,800,000 clones, roughly 95% of them seen only once.

This rearrangement joins TRBV18 to TRBJ2-1, with D possibly being TRBD1 or TRBD2 (6 bases each). This TCR derives from a man between 18 and 29 years old in good health. The sequenced sample was naive CD8+ T cells sorted from blood. DNA of the CDR3: TGTGCCAGCTCACCAGGGGTATGGGGGGCCCACAATGAGCAGTTCTTC. It translates to CASSPGVWGAHNEQFF.